These 10 T cell receptor beta chains came from one sample sequenced in a study of blood T cells in healthy people across ages. A second roughly 6 to 12 cycle PCR used barcoded and J-beta primers. One entry per CDR3 protein, called by TCRdb with MiXCR from the 5' RACE reads. This sample has 540,000 or so distinct CDR3 sequences, with 25% to 30% found just once. The sample taken for sequencing was blood. These receptors all come from a woman in her seventies in good health.

The CDR3 reads CASSMRAGNTEAFF. In DNA, the CDR3 is TGTGCCAGTAGTATGCGAGCGGGGAACACTGAAGCTTTCTTT. The rearrangement joins TRBV19 to TRBJ1-1; D uncertain. Germline CDR1 is LNHDA and CDR2 is SQIVND (reference sequence). Trimming took 3 bases from V and 1 from J, leaving 9 bases between them. The CDR3 is 14 residues long.

This clonotype was seen only a few times. The rearrangement joins TRBV7-9 to TRBJ2-6; possible D gene TRBD1, 5 bases. CDR3 length: 17 amino acids. CDR1 and CDR2 (germline): SEHNR, FQNEAQ (reference sequence). Trimming took 6 bases from V and 0 from J, leaving 15 bases between them. CDR3 nucleotides: TGTGCCAGCAGAATCCAGGGTTGGGTCTCTGGGGCCAACGTCCTGACTTTC. It yields the protein CASRIQGWVSGANVLTF. The full variable domain, in which reference TRBV7-9 and TRBJ2-6 provide the parts outside the CDR3, is DTGVSQNPRHKITKRGQNVTFRCDPISEHNRLYWYRQTLGQGPEFLTYFQNEAQLEKSRLLSDRFSAERPKGSFSTLEIQRTEQGDSAMYLCASRIQGWVSGANVLTFGAGSRLTVL.

This chain links TRBV7-2 with TRBJ1-2, with D possibly TRBD1 on 5 matching bases. CDR1 is SGHTA and CDR2 is FQGNSA in the germline V gene. Trimming stripped 3 bases from V and 4 bases from J, with 12 bases between. The CDR3 spans 14 residues. The CDR3 bases are TGTGCCAGCAGCTTGGGGACTTCTACCTATGGCTACACCTTC. This sequence encodes CASSLGTSTYGYTF.

This clonotype was recorded only once. The chain recombines TRBV10-3 with TRBJ2-1; 12 positions agree with TRBD2. The CDR3 is 12 amino acids. CDR1 ENHRY and CDR2 SYGVKD come from the germline V gene. The junction had 3 bases not matched to a gene; V was cut back by 10 bases and J by 8 bases. CDR3 DNA: TGTGCCACCGGGACTAGCGGGCATGAGCAGTTCTTC. Protein product: CATGTSGHEQFF.

The chain couples TRBV18 to TRBJ2-6; D gene ambiguous. CDR1 is KGHSH and CDR2 is LQKENI in the germline V gene. Deletions cut 4 bases from V and 2 bases from J, with 3 bases between. The CDR3 has 13 residues. The CDR3 reads CASSLPGANVLTF. In nucleotides, the CDR3 is TGTGCCAGCTCACTACCTGGGGCCAACGTCCTGACTTTC.

This clonotype was picked up a small number of times. The chain has TRBV5-5 and TRBJ2-2; 11 bases are a match to TRBD2. The germline V gene has CDR1 SGHKS and CDR2 YYEKEE (reference sequence). The CDR3 contains 16 residues. V shed 3 bases, J shed 5 bases, and the junction held 6 bases outside the gene matches. The CDR3: CASSSGGTSGTGELFF. The CDR3 DNA follows: TGTGCCAGCAGCTCGGGCGGGACTAGCGGAACCGGGGAGCTGTTTTTT.

This chain links TRBV5-1 with TRBJ2-5, with D possibly TRBD1 on 5 matching bases. The V end was cut by 9 bases, the J end by 1 base, with 10 bases between. Germline lookup yields CDR1 SGHRS and CDR2 YFSETQ. The CDR3 extends over 12 amino acids. In DNA, the CDR3 is TGCGCCACTGGTGACAGCCAAGAGACCCAGTACTTC. Amino acids: CATGDSQETQYF.

This clonotype was detected only a few times. The V and J genes are TRBV9 and TRBJ2-1; tentatively, D is TRBD1 (6 bases). CDR1 is SGDLS and CDR2 is YYNGEE in the germline V gene. Trimming stripped 2 bases from V and 2 bases from J, with 11 bases between. The CDR3 has 15 residues. The CDR3 protein is CASSVDSRPYNEQFF. The DNA for the CDR3 is TGTGCCAGCAGCGTGGACAGCCGTCCCTACAATGAGCAGTTCTTC.

This clonotype appeared a few times. Since a much larger clone is just one base distant, this may be a read error. The gene calls are TRBV9 and TRBJ2-5, with TRBD2 matching over 12 bases. This CDR3 comprises 15 residues. Germline assignment: CDR1 SGDLS and CDR2 YYNGEE. CDR3 in amino acids: CASSVGTSGEEIQYF. CDR3 sequence (DNA): TGTGCCAGCAGCGTAGGGACTAGCGGGGAAGAGATCCAGTACTTC.

The chain links TRBV6-1 to TRBJ2-1; D unclear. Trimming took 2 bases from V and 0 from J, leaving 11 bases between them. CDR1 and CDR2 (germline): MNHNS, SASEGT. This CDR3 is built from 16 residues. The CDR3 DNA reads TGTGCCAGCAGTGAACGAGGACGGAGCTCCTACAATGAGCAGTTCTTC. It encodes CASSERGRSSYNEQFF.